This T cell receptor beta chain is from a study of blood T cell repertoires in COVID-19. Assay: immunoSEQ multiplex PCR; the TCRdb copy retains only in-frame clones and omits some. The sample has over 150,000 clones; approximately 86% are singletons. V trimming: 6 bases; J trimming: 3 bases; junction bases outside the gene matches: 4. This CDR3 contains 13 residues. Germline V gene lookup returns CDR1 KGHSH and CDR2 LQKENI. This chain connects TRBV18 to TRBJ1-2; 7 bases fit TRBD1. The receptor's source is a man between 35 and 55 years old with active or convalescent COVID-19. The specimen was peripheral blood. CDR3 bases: TGTGCCAGCTCCCAGGGGGGCGACTATGGCTACACCTTC. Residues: CASSQGGDYGYTF.